A selection of T cell receptor beta chains follows, all from one sample in a study of blood T cell repertoires in COVID-19. Repertoires were generated with immunoSEQ multiplex PCR, while TCRdb's copy carries only in-frame clones and drops some. The repertoire consists of 120,000 to 150,000 clones, with over 70% occurring once and the leading ten covering over 35%. The sample taken for sequencing was peripheral blood. All receptors derive from a man between 50 and 59 years old who had recovered from COVID-19. Each CDR3 is given with its conserved first and last residue. The order of the fields is clone size, V gene, J gene, D gene, CDR3 protein, CDR3 DNA. The D gene is left open where the match is weak. Some rows have no size entry. The others give once, few or many, or a class for an expanded clone.

-,TRBV7-2,TRBJ2-7,TRBD2,CASSLLASGGGFTYEQYF,TGTGCCAGCAGCTTATTGGCTAGCGGGGGGGGTTTCACCTACGAGCAGTACTTC
-,TRBV3-1/TRBV3-2,TRBJ1-6,-,CASSQIGRGWNSPLHF,TGTGCCAGCAGCCAAATTGGACGGGGTTGGAATTCACCCCTCCACTTT
once,TRBV29-1,TRBJ2-1,TRBD1,CSVDRGPDNEQFF,TGCAGCGTTGACAGGGGGCCGGACAATGAGCAGTTCTTC
-,TRBV6-5,TRBJ2-1,-,CASRLGVGTSEFF,TGTGCCAGCAGGCTCGGGGTTGGCACCTCAGAGTTCTTC
once,TRBV9,TRBJ1-2,TRBD1,CASSFTGEPSDGYTF,TGTGCCAGCAGCTTTACAGGGGAACCTTCGGACGGCTACACCTTC
few,TRBV7-9,TRBJ1-3,TRBD1,CASSRQGQADTIYF,TGTGCCAGCAGCAGACAGGGTCAAGCGGACACCATATATTTT
-,TRBV6-5,TRBJ2-7,TRBD1,CASSYSGTGSSYEQYF,TGTGCCAGCAGTTACTCAGGGACAGGGAGCTCCTACGAGCAGTACTTC
-,TRBV6-5,TRBJ1-1,-,CASSYGGAGNTEAFF,TGTGCCAGCAGTTACGGGGGCGCGGGGAACACTGAAGCTTTCTTT
-,TRBV25-1,TRBJ2-3,-,CASSELKVGGTDTQYF,TGTGCCAGCAGTGAATTAAAGGTCGGGGGAACAGATACGCAGTATTTT
-,TRBV19,TRBJ1-1,-,CASSEPRDTLSTFF,TGTGCCAGTAGTGAGCCCCGGGACACCCTTTCTACTTTCTTT
-,TRBV9,TRBJ2-3,-,CASSVAGLARVTQYF,TGTGCCAGCAGCGTAGCGGGCCTAGCGAGAGTTACGCAGTATTTT
few,TRBV19,TRBJ2-3,TRBD1,CASSATGGVGTDTQYF,TGTGCCAGTAGTGCAACAGGGGGCGTTGGCACAGATACGCAGTATTTT
once,TRBV5-8,TRBJ1-1,TRBD1,CASSSGQLKNTEAFF,TGTGCCAGCAGCTCGGGACAGCTGAAGAACACTGAAGCTTTCTTT
once,TRBV4-1,TRBJ1-2,-,CASSQAGNYGYTF,TGCGCCAGCAGCCAAGCCGGTAACTATGGCTACACCTTC
-,TRBV6-5,TRBJ1-4,-,CASSLNNEKLFF,TGTGCCAGCAGTCTAAATAATGAAAAACTGTTTTTT
-,TRBV10-3,TRBJ1-3,-,CAMRQGDSGNTIYF,TGTGCCATGAGGCAAGGGGACTCTGGAAACACCATATATTTT
-,TRBV7-3,TRBJ2-3,TRBD1,CASSPGQAAADTQYF,TGTGCCAGCAGCCCGGGACAGGCCGCCGCAGATACGCAGTATTTT
once,TRBV4-3,TRBJ2-2,-,CASSPTQRVGTGELFF,TGCGCCAGCAGCCCGACTCAGCGGGTAGGCACCGGGGAGCTGTTTTTT
-,TRBV24-1,TRBJ1-6,-,CATSDPDTRANSPLHF,TGTGCCACCAGTGATCCTGACACCAGGGCTAATTCACCCCTCCACTTT
-,TRBV6-5,TRBJ1-5,-,CASSLTHLNQPQHF,TGTGCCAGCAGCCTAACCCACCTCAATCAGCCCCAGCATTTT
-,TRBV11-3,TRBJ2-2,-,CASSLEDWRVNTGELFF,TGTGCCAGCAGCCTGGAAGACTGGCGGGTGAACACCGGGGAGCTGTTTTTT
-,TRBV6-5,TRBJ1-4,TRBD1,CASRRQGVDEKLFF,TGTGCCAGCAGAAGACAGGGGGTTGATGAAAAACTGTTTTTT
few,TRBV2,TRBJ1-6,-,CASNGQLSSYNSPLHF,TGTGCCAGCAATGGACAGTTGAGCTCCTATAATTCACCCCTCCACTTT
-,TRBV5-1,TRBJ2-2,TRBD2,CASSSTSGGTGELFF,TGCGCCAGCAGCTCGACTAGCGGGGGGACCGGGGAGCTGTTTTTT
-,TRBV4-1,TRBJ1-6,TRBD1,CASSHLTGYNSPLHF,TGCGCCAGCAGCCACCTGACAGGGTATAATTCACCCCTCCACTTT
-,TRBV7-2,TRBJ2-1,-,CASSDRQAYNEQFF,TGTGCCAGCAGCGACAGACAGGCCTACAATGAGCAGTTCTTC
-,TRBV4-2,TRBJ2-1,-,CASSQPGDSNEQFF,TGTGCCAGCAGCCAACCGGGGGACTCGAATGAGCAGTTCTTC
-,TRBV7-9,TRBJ2-5,-,CASSPPTSQEETQYF,TGTGCCAGCAGCCCCCCCACTTCCCAAGAGGAGACCCAGTACTTC
-,TRBV6-6,TRBJ2-3,-,CASGIGHRDTQYF,TGTGCCAGCGGGATAGGACACCGAGATACGCAGTATTTT
-,TRBV5-1,TRBJ2-5,-,CASSVQGFSQETQYF,TGCGCCAGCAGCGTTCAGGGGTTTAGCCAAGAGACCCAGTACTTC
-,TRBV7-6,TRBJ2-5,-,CASSPSGHSSETQYF,TGTGCCAGCAGCCCCTCGGGACACTCCTCAGAGACCCAGTACTTC
-,TRBV27,TRBJ2-5,TRBD1,CASSKLPGTGGETQYF,TGTGCCAGCAGCAAACTACCCGGGACAGGGGGCGAGACCCAGTACTTC
-,TRBV7-9,TRBJ2-1,-,CAPGETGRYNEQFF,TGTGCCCCAGGGGAAACAGGAAGGTACAATGAGCAGTTCTTC
-,TRBV18,TRBJ2-3,-,CASSPGRGSGWTTDTQYF,TGTGCCAGCTCCCCCGGGAGAGGGAGTGGGTGGACCACAGATACGCAGTATTTT
-,TRBV11-2,TRBJ2-4,TRBD1,CASSTGTGANIQYF,TGTGCCAGCAGCACCGGGACAGGGGCAAACATTCAGTACTTC
-,TRBV7-6,TRBJ2-2,TRBD1,CASSFGGQGTGELFF,TGTGCCAGCAGCTTTGGGGGACAGGGGACCGGGGAGCTGTTTTTT
-,TRBV3-1/TRBV3-2,TRBJ2-4,TRBD2,CASSPGTSGGAQAKNIQYF,TGTGCCAGCAGCCCCGGGACTAGCGGGGGGGCCCAGGCCAAAAACATTCAGTACTTC
-,TRBV27,TRBJ2-3,-,CASSYQLTRGTDTQYF,TGTGCCAGCAGTTATCAGCTGACTAGAGGCACAGATACGCAGTATTTT
-,TRBV7-9,TRBJ2-5,TRBD1,CASSSGQGLGETQYF,TGTGCCAGCAGCTCAGGACAGGGCCTGGGGGAGACCCAGTACTTC
-,TRBV6-2/TRBV6-3,TRBJ2-5,-,CASSTPGPWRETQYF,TGTGCCAGCAGTACCCCAGGGCCGTGGCGAGAGACCCAGTACTTC
-,TRBV5-1,TRBJ1-1,-,CASSLPQSYAEAFF,TGCGCCAGCAGCTTGCCACAATCGTACGCTGAAGCTTTCTTT
few,TRBV6-2/TRBV6-3,TRBJ1-4,TRBD1,CASSGGQATNEKLFF,TGTGCCAGCAGCGGAGGACAGGCAACTAATGAAAAACTGTTTTTT
-,TRBV14,TRBJ1-1,-,CASSESRVEAFF,TGTGCCAGCAGCGAATCGAGGGTTGAAGCTTTCTTT
-,TRBV27,TRBJ2-1,TRBD1,CASSSYAGQGNEQFF,TGTGCCAGCAGTTCCTACGCAGGACAGGGCAATGAGCAGTTCTTC
-,TRBV5-1,TRBJ2-7,-,CASSHGREEQYF,TGCGCCAGCAGCCACGGTCGGGAGGAGCAGTACTTC
once,TRBV13,TRBJ1-3,-,CASRSGTVSGNTIYF,TGTGCCAGCAGGAGTGGGACTGTTTCTGGAAACACCATATATTTT
-,TRBV6-1,TRBJ2-7,-,CASSEAGTGSSYEQYF,TGTGCCAGCAGTGAAGCGGGAACGGGGAGCTCCTACGAGCAGTACTTC
once,TRBV7-3,TRBJ2-1,TRBD2,CASSSGPREDEQFF,TGTGCCAGCAGCTCGGGACCGCGGGAGGATGAGCAGTTCTTC
-,TRBV15,TRBJ1-3,-,CATSREQGAGNTIYF,TGTGCCACCAGCAGAGAACAGGGAGCAGGAAACACCATATATTTT
few,TRBV5-8,TRBJ1-1,-,CASPGEANTEAFF,TGTGCCAGCCCCGGGGAGGCGAACACTGAAGCTTTCTTT